Each of the 21 T cell receptor beta chains below was sequenced from the same sample in a study of shared clonotypes between healthy human individuals. Method: immunoSEQ multiplex PCR; TCRdb's copy keeps in-frame clones and lacks some. Of approximately 980,000 clones in the sample, more than 75% were seen once. Sequencing was carried out using memory CD4+ T cells sorted from blood. Subset: CD45RA-negative fraction. The receptors originated from a man younger than 35 in good health.

The rearrangement links TRBV5-8 to TRBJ1-4, with D tentatively TRBD1 (6 bases). Germline V gene data show CDR1 as SGHTS and CDR2 as YDEGEE. The CDR3 sequence is 15 residues long. Trimming left V 2 bases short and J 5 bases short, with 13 bases between. CDR3 residues: CASSLGTGQNEKLFF. The CDR3 bases are TGTGCCAGCAGCTTAGGAACCGGACAGAATGAAAAACTGTTTTTT.

About this clone itself: A far larger clone is only one base removed, so a read error is likely. The chain employs TRBV5-6 and TRBJ1-5, with D maybe TRBD1 (5 bases). This CDR3 has 15 residues. Looked up from germline, CDR1 is SGHDT and CDR2 is YYEEEE. V was clipped by 2 bases and J by 0 bases, with 9 bases between them. In nucleotides, the CDR3 is TGTGCCAGCAGCTTTCGGGGGGGTAGCAATCAGCCCCAGCATTTT. Its protein product is CASSFRGGSNQPQHF.

This clone was observed at least ten times. Other DNA sequences of this sample code for an identical CDR3. This chain connects TRBV28 to TRBJ1-2; D call uncertain. Germline V gene data show CDR1 as MDHEN and CDR2 as SYDVKM. The CDR3 runs 11 residues. V was clipped by 3 bases and J by 7 bases, with 6 bases between them. In DNA form, the CDR3 reads TGTGCCAGCAGTTTTTTGGGTGGCTACACCTTC. Its protein is CASSFLGGYTF.

The chain joins TRBV2 to TRBJ1-4; maybe TRBD1 (5 bases). Germline V gives CDR1 SNHLY, CDR2 FYNNEI. V lost 7 bases and J 6 bases, leaving 18 bases between the germline ends. The CDR3 has 15 amino acids. The CDR3 sequence: CASILSRDVYEKLFF. Here the CDR3 DNA reads TGTGCCAGCATCTTGTCCCGGGACGTATATGAAAAACTGTTTTTT.

The J gene is TRBJ2-3, the V gene TRBV29-1; D is uncertain. Germline V CDR1 and CDR2: SQVTM, ANQGSEA. There are 13 residues in the CDR3. Trimming cost V 5 bases and J 4 bases, with 13 bases left between them. As DNA, the CDR3 is TGCAGCGTTAAGGGCACGGGCGCAGATACGCAGTATTTT. This gives the protein CSVKGTGADTQYF.

The chain recombines TRBV18 with TRBJ2-3; D is tentatively TRBD1 or TRBD2 (5 bases each). The CDR3 totals 14 residues. Germline assignment: CDR1 KGHSH and CDR2 LQKENI. V shed 5 bases and J shed 4 bases, with 13 bases lying between them. The CDR3 spells CASSSGPRADTQYF. For the CDR3, the DNA is TGTGCCAGCTCATCGGGACCGAGGGCAGATACGCAGTATTTT.

The chain carries TRBV9 and TRBJ2-5; TRBD2 aligns across 8 bases. V was clipped by 0 bases and J by 2 bases; unmatched bases: 9. The germline V gene encodes CDR1 SGDLS and CDR2 YYNGEE. The CDR3 is 17 residues long. CDR3 sequence: CASSVGALAGLQETQYF. The CDR3, as DNA: TGTGCCAGCAGCGTAGGAGCCTTAGCGGGGCTACAAGAGACCCAGTACTTC.

This clone was found once. Mismatch with germline at one junction end may stem from a read error. The same CDR3 also results from other DNA sequences found in this sample. The rearrangement links TRBV6-6 to TRBJ1-2; no firm D call. This CDR3 is 13 amino acids long. Germline V gives CDR1 MNHNY, CDR2 SVGAGI (reference sequence). The CDR3 nucleotides are TGTGCCAGCAGTTACGGGTCGGACTACGGCTACACCTTC. Its translation: CASSYGSDYGYTF.

The chain carries TRBV5-1 and TRBJ2-7; D remains ambiguous. Per germline, CDR1 SGHRS and CDR2 YFSETQ. Trimming took off 1 base at V and 3 bases at J, with 8 bases between the two ends. The CDR3 is made up of 13 amino acids. The CDR3 loop is CASSLSASYEQYF. The CDR3 DNA is TGCGCCAGCAGCTTGTCGGCTAGCTACGAGCAGTACTTC.

This clone was observed a few times. V gene TRBV14 combines with J gene TRBJ1-1; D unresolved. Trimming cost V 8 bases and J 2 bases, with 6 bases left between them. The CDR3 runs 11 residues. Germline V CDR1 and CDR2: SGHDN, FVKESK. CDR3 amino acids: CASSFNTEAFF. The CDR3 coding sequence is TGTGCCAGCTCTTTTAACACTGAAGCTTTCTTT.

Worth noting for this clone: Distinct nucleotide sequences in the sample also encode this CDR3. The chain joins TRBV7-6 to TRBJ2-5, with D perhaps TRBD1 (5 bases). V lost 1 base, J lost 2 bases, and 8 bases lay in between. Germline V gene lookup returns CDR1 SGHVS and CDR2 FNYEAQ. The CDR3 length is 14 residues. The CDR3 DNA reads TGTGCCAGCAGCTTAGGGCAGGGACAAGAGACCCAGTACTTC. Protein product: CASSLGQGQETQYF.

As DNA, the CDR3 is TGTGCCAGCAGCTCGGCCCCGGGGTCCGGGGAGCTGTTTTTT. Amino acid sequence: CASSSAPGSGELFF. V is TRBV5-4 and J is TRBJ2-2; perhaps TRBD2 as D (5 bases). CDR1 SGHNT and CDR2 YYREEE come from the germline V gene (reference sequence). The ends were cut back, 3 bases at V and 6 bases at J, with 12 bases in the middle. The CDR3 runs 14 residues.

The chain is built from TRBV5-6 and TRBJ1-6, with 8 positions matching TRBD1. Germline lookup yields CDR1 SGHDT and CDR2 YYEEEE. After removal of 2 bases from V and 6 bases from J, the junction contained 7 bases not matched to a gene. This CDR3 contains 16 residues. As DNA, the CDR3 is TGTGCCAGCAGCTTCTGGACAGGGAGCTTTAATTCACCCCTCCACTTT. This codes for CASSFWTGSFNSPLHF.

This chain connects TRBV27 to TRBJ1-3, with a tentative D call TRBD1 (6 bases). This CDR3 has 14 amino acids. The germline V gene has CDR1 MNHEY and CDR2 SMNVEV (reference sequence). Trimming pared 5 bases from V and 2 bases from J, leaving 10 bases between. CDR3 coding DNA: TGTGCCAGCAGTGCGAACAGGGCTGGAAACACCATATATTTT. Its protein product is CASSANRAGNTIYF.

In its sample, this clone was seen once. The genes are TRBV6-5 and TRBJ1-2, with 7 bases that match TRBD1. Germline-derived CDR1 and CDR2 are MNHEY and SVGAGI. The length of the CDR3 is 15 residues. The V segment lost 7 bases and the J segment 3 bases; nucleotides outside the gene matches: 11. The CDR3 nucleotides read TGTGCCAGCACAGGAAGACAGGGTTCAGACTATGGCTACACCTTC. Translated, it gives CASTGRQGSDYGYTF.

CDR3 sequence (DNA): TGCGCCAGCACTTCCACGGGGTCTAACTATGGCTACACCTTC. Translated: CASTSTGSNYGYTF. This chain connects TRBV10-2 to TRBJ1-2; no clear D. V dropped 7 bases and J dropped 0 bases, with 12 bases sitting between them. CDR1 and CDR2 from the germline V gene are WSHSY and SAAADI. The CDR3 totals 14 residues.

Concerning this clone: Compared with germline, one end of the junction differs, possibly owing to a read error. The CDR3 DNA reads TGTGCTAGCAGCTTAGCGGGGGGCACAGATACGCAGTATTTT. Translating it yields CASSLAGGTDTQYF. The chain links TRBV7-7 to TRBJ2-3; 9 bases map to TRBD2. The germline gives CDR1 SSHAT, CDR2 FNYEAQ (reference sequence). The CDR3 spans 14 residues.

Details on this clone: The junction shows a germline mismatch at one end, possibly a read error. DNA for the CDR3: TGTGCCAGCAGTGAAAGGGGGACGAAAACCGGGGAGCTGTTTTTT. As protein: CASSERGTKTGELFF. The chain combines TRBV2 with TRBJ2-2, with a possible D match to TRBD1 (6 bases). The length of the CDR3 is 15 residues. Germline V gene data show CDR1 as SNHLY and CDR2 as FYNNEI.

With respect to this clone: The same CDR3 can be traced to other DNA sequences in this sample. The rearrangement joins TRBV7-2 to TRBJ2-7; 11 bases match TRBD2. The V gene end was trimmed by 0 bases and the J gene end by 2 bases; junction bases not matched to a gene: 0. There are 15 residues in the CDR3. Germline CDR1 is SGHTA and CDR2 is FQGNSA. The DNA for the CDR3 is TGTGCCAGCAGCTTAGCACTAGCGGGAGCCTACGAGCAGTACTTC. It translates to CASSLALAGAYEQYF.

The rearrangement links TRBV7-2 to TRBJ1-1, with D possibly TRBD1 on 6 matching bases. CDR1 and CDR2 from the germline V gene are SGHTA and FQGNSA. Trimming cost V 10 bases and J 6 bases, with 21 bases left between them. This CDR3 is 14 amino acids long. For the CDR3, the DNA is TGTGCCATTTCGTCGGGGGCGAGGACACCTGAAGCTTTCTTT. Its translation is CAISSGARTPEAFF.

This rearrangement joins TRBV18 to TRBJ1-2; the match to TRBD1 covers 8 bases. This CDR3 comprises 15 residues. Germline CDR1 and CDR2: KGHSH and LQKENI. V was clipped by 2 bases and J by 0 bases; unmatched bases: 2. The CDR3 nucleotides are TGTGCCAGCTCACCAACGGACAGGGCTAACTATGGCTACACCTTC. Protein product: CASSPTDRANYGYTF.